This record covers a single T cell receptor (beta chain). Its antigen remains unidentified. The PCR ran on 60 Vbeta and 13 Jbeta primers. The assay was immunoSEQ multiplex PCR, and TCRdb's table has in-frame clones only and misses some. Counted here are around 150,000 clones, 80% to 90% occurring once; the ten biggest clones make up roughly 5%. This sample is drawn from a study of cytomegalovirus exposure and HLA in healthy donors. Study results and caveats: The study found most TCR sequences rare, yet found some public TCRs in many donors. Reported findings show TCR beta sequences accurately forecast HLA-A and HLA-B alleles in most subjects.

This CDR3 is built from 16 residues. CDR1 and CDR2 (germline): ENHRY, SYGVKD. Losses at the gene ends were 1 base for V and 6 bases for J; bases not matched to a gene: 8. The receptor was isolated from a young woman in good health and CMV-seronegative. Sequencing used PBMCs. The chain couples TRBV10-3 to TRBJ2-2; 7 bases match TRBD2. The CDR3 DNA sequence: TGTGCCATCAGTGAGTACGGCGGGAGTAGGTCCGGGGAGCTGTTTTTT. This encodes CAISEYGGSRSGELFF.